This note documents a single T cell receptor beta chain sequence. Its antigen is as yet unknown. The CDR3 is made up of 15 amino acids. These data are taken from a study of somatic mutations in cytotoxic T cells in rheumatoid arthritis. Study-level background: Prior to any treatment and right after diagnosis, patient blood (approximately 29 ml EDTA) was drawn. General observations from the study: Among rheumatoid arthritis patients and age-matched healthy controls, CD8+ T-cell clonality was not significantly different. There were about an eighth of the roughly 60 patients in whom the largest CD8+ clone exceeded 20% of CD8+ cells.

Sequencing used immunoSEQ multiplex PCR; TCRdb keeps in-frame clones, though not all of them. In the table there are about 18,000 clones, roughly 82% of which are singletons. The TCR originated in an adult with rheumatoid arthritis. Material: CD8+ T cells sorted from blood. The chain combines TRBV21-1 with TRBJ1-2; the table's D call TRBD1 went unverified against the DNA. TRBV21-1 is described as a pseudogene. CDR3 sequence: CATPGQAPTNYGYTF. In nucleotides, the CDR3 is TGTGCCACCCCTGGACAGGCCCCAACTAACTATGGCTACACCTTC.